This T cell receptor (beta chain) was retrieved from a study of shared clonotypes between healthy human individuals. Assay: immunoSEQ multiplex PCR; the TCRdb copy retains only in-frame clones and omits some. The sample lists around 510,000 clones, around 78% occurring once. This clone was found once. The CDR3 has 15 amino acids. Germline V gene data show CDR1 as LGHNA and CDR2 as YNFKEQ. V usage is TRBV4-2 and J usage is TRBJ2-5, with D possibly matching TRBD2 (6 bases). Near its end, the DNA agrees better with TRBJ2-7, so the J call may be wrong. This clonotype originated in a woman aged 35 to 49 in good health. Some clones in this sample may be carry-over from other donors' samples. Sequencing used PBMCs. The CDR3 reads CASSQDEQRAYEQYF. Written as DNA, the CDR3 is TGTGCCAGCAGCCAAGATGAACAGCGGGCCTACGAGCAGTACTTC.